Reported below is one TCR beta chain. Authors' data handling: Reference gene primer amplification gave estimated nucleated cell counts. Sequencing was performed with immunoSEQ multiplex PCR; in TCRdb, only in-frame clones are kept and a portion is missing. The V and J calls and the clone size are those of that table, but D and trimming were determined from the DNA. The profile shows about 42,000 clones, around 90% of them singletons. This entry is derived from a study of blood T cell repertoires in COVID-19. Study context: Acute and convalescent COVID-19 specimens originated in the United States, Italy and Spain. T cells, B-cell-depleted T cells, or PBMCs supplied cDNA or gDNA.

Trimming took 0 bases from V and 1 from J; bases not matched to a gene: 12. The CDR3 has 19 residues. Germline assignment: CDR1 LGHNA and CDR2 YSLEER. This chain links TRBV4-3 with TRBJ1-1; 9 bases match TRBD1. The sequencing sample was made of peripheral blood. This receptor was obtained from a human donor in a cohort sampled during active COVID-19. This chain's CDR3 is CASSQDWVDRGWANTEAFF. CDR3 in DNA: TGCGCCAGCAGCCAAGATTGGGTCGACAGGGGGTGGGCGAACACTGAAGCTTTCTTT.